Following are 17 T cell receptor beta chains from one sample sequenced in a study of blood T cell repertoires in COVID-19. TCRdb keeps only in-frame clones here, not all; method: immunoSEQ multiplex PCR. The sample yields 100,000 to 150,000 clones, 85% seen once. Sequencing input: peripheral blood. The receptor source for this set is a woman of 80 years or more with acute or convalescent COVID-19.

The chain employs TRBV7-9 and TRBJ2-3, with D possibly TRBD2 on 5 matching bases. Germline-derived CDR1 and CDR2 are SEHNR and FQNEAQ (reference sequence). The CDR3 extends over 17 amino acids. Deletions cut 1 base from V and 0 bases from J, with 14 bases between. CDR3 bases: TGTGCCAGCAGCTTAGGGTTTTCGGGGTATAGCACAGATACGCAGTATTTT. This codes for CASSLGFSGYSTDTQYF.

The CDR3 loop is CASSPRPGMDYGYTF. DNA of the CDR3: TGTGCCAGCTCACCGCGACCGGGAATGGACTATGGCTACACCTTC. The V gene is TRBV18, the J gene TRBJ1-2; D is undetermined. The CDR3 has 15 residues. Germline CDR1 and CDR2: KGHSH and LQKENI. Between the trimmed V and J ends, which lost 3 bases and 3 bases, there was a span of 14 bases.

The chain employs TRBV11-2 and TRBJ1-1, with 9 bases matching TRBD1. Trimming took 3 bases from V and 5 from J; bases not matched to a gene: 7. Germline CDR1 reads SGHAT; CDR2 reads FQNNGV. The CDR3 is 15 residues long. The CDR3 loop reads CASSLKTGGGTEAFF. For the CDR3, the DNA is TGTGCCAGCAGCTTGAAGACAGGGGGGGGGACTGAAGCTTTCTTT.

The chain links TRBV5-1 to TRBJ1-4; 7 nucleotides agree with TRBD1. CDR3 size: 15 residues. J gave up 8 bases and V 1 base, and 8 bases lay outside the gene matches. The germline CDR1 and CDR2 sequences are SGHRS and YFSETQ. CDR3 bases: TGCGCCAGCAGCTTGTTATCAGGGGGAGGAGAAAAACTGTTTTTT. It specifies CASSLLSGGGEKLFF.

The chain uses TRBV3-1 (or the pseudogene TRBV3-2) and TRBJ2-7; possible D gene TRBD1, 5 bases. The germline CDR1 and CDR2 sequences are LGHDT and YNNKEL (reference sequence). The CDR3 is made up of 15 amino acids. V was shortened by 0 bases and J by 6 bases, with 15 bases between the two germline ends. The CDR3 DNA is TGTGCCAGCAGCCAAGAGGTAAACAGGCCATCCGAGCAGTACTTC. It yields the protein CASSQEVNRPSEQYF.

This rearrangement joins TRBV9 to TRBJ2-1, with D possibly being TRBD1 (6 bases). The germline gives CDR1 SGDLS, CDR2 YYNGEE. Trimming removed 2 bases from V and 4 bases from J, with 10 bases in between. The CDR3 extends over 14 amino acids. CDR3 residues: CASSVTGIYNEQFF. The DNA for the CDR3 is TGTGCCAGCAGCGTGACAGGTATTTACAATGAGCAGTTCTTC. Full variable domain (rest looked up from reference TRBV9 and TRBJ2-1): DSGVTQTPKHLITATGQRVTLRCSPRSGDLSVYWYQQSLDQGLQFLIQYYNGEERAKGNILERFSAQQFPDLHSELNLSSLELGDSALYFCASSVTGIYNEQFFGPGTRLTVL.

CDR3 amino acids: CASSEAGGLGQYV. Here the CDR3 DNA reads TGTGCCAGCAGTGAAGCGGGGGGGTTGGGGCAGTACGTC. The chain recombines TRBV6-1 with TRBJ2-7, with TRBD2 matching 7 bases. Trimming removed 0 bases from V and 9 bases from J; junction bases left unmatched: 5. In germline, CDR1 is MNHNS, CDR2 SASEGT. The CDR3 totals 13 residues.

The chain uses TRBV5-8 and TRBJ1-1, with D unclear. The CDR3 length is 12 residues. V gave up 0 bases and J gave up 8 bases, with 8 bases separating them. Germline CDR1 SGHTS, CDR2 YDEGEE. The chain's CDR3 is CASSLARFEAFF. CDR3 coding DNA: TGTGCCAGCAGCTTGGCTAGATTCGAAGCTTTCTTT.

This chain joins TRBV9 and TRBJ1-2, with no clear D. The germline V and J ends were trimmed by 3 bases and 8 bases, with 20 bases remaining between them. Germline V CDR1 and CDR2: SGDLS, YYNGEE. The CDR3 sequence is 15 residues long. In DNA, the CDR3 is TGTGCCAGCAGCGCGGGTGGAGGAATAGGACGGGGCTACACCTTC. It encodes CASSAGGGIGRGYTF.

The rearrangement uses TRBV11-1 and TRBJ1-5, with unresolved D. Trimming left V 3 bases short and J 4 bases short, with 7 bases between. This CDR3 is built from 13 residues. Germline V CDR1 and CDR2: SGHAT, FQDESV (reference sequence). The CDR3 DNA reads TGTGCCAGCAGCTTGGAGGTTAATCAGCCCCAGCATTTT. It encodes CASSLEVNQPQHF.

The chain combines TRBV11-2 with TRBJ2-2; D unclear. In germline, CDR1 is SGHAT, CDR2 FQNNGV. V was shortened by 2 bases and J by 4 bases, with 11 bases between the two germline ends. The CDR3 loop spans 15 amino acids. DNA of the CDR3: TGTGCCAGCAGCTTAACCCTTACTTCCACCGGGGAGCTGTTTTTT. Its protein is CASSLTLTSTGELFF.

The chain couples TRBV4-2 to TRBJ1-4; D ambiguous. Trimming cost V 3 bases and J 6 bases, with 5 bases left between them. The CDR3 loop spans 12 amino acids. Germline V gene lookup returns CDR1 LGHNA and CDR2 YNFKEQ. The CDR3 here is CASSQSDEKLFF. CDR3 DNA: TGTGCCAGCAGCCAGAGCGATGAAAAACTGTTTTTT.

J is TRBJ2-3 and V is TRBV6-2 or TRBV6-3; 12 positions agree with TRBD2. With V trimmed by 0 bases and J by 2 bases, 6 bases remained unmatched. This CDR3 region has 18 residues. Germline V gene lookup returns CDR1 MNHEY and CDR2 SVGEGT. This chain's CDR3 is CASSYSGLAGPSTDTQYF. CDR3 sequence (DNA): TGTGCCAGCAGTTACTCTGGACTAGCGGGGCCCTCCACAGATACGCAGTATTTT.

This clone appeared a single time. The V and J genes are TRBV6-5 and TRBJ2-5; 7 positions agree with TRBD2. Germline V gene data show CDR1 as MNHEY and CDR2 as SVGAGI. The CDR3 totals 14 residues. The V segment lost 7 bases and the J segment 5 bases; nucleotides outside the gene matches: 10. In DNA, the CDR3 is TGTGCCAGCATCCTCGGGACTAATATGGAGACCCAGTACTTC. Residues: CASILGTNMETQYF.

The chain carries TRBV28 and TRBJ1-6, with a possible D match to TRBD1 (5 bases). This CDR3 has 14 amino acids. From germline, CDR1 is MDHEN and CDR2 SYDVKM. Trimming took 7 bases from V and 2 from J, leaving 9 bases between them. CDR3 region: CASKGRAYNSPLHF. The CDR3 DNA follows: TGTGCCAGCAAGGGGAGGGCCTATAATTCACCCCTCCACTTT.

The chain links TRBV3-1 (or the pseudogene TRBV3-2) to TRBJ1-5; D is undetermined. The CDR3 totals 14 residues. The germline CDR1 and CDR2 sequences are LGHDT and YNNKEL (reference sequence). Trimming cost V 4 bases and J 0 bases, with 7 bases left between them. CDR3 nucleotide sequence: TGTGCCAGCAGCCGGAGTCTTAGCAATCAGCCCCAGCATTTT. As protein: CASSRSLSNQPQHF.

This sequence joins TRBV28 and TRBJ1-3; 10 bases are a match to TRBD1. Trimming cost V 10 bases and J 4 bases; bases outside gene matches: 4. Per germline, CDR1 MDHEN and CDR2 SYDVKM. The CDR3 consists of 13 residues. CDR3 amino acids: CATGTGDGNTIYF. The DNA of the CDR3 is TGTGCCACCGGGACAGGGGACGGAAACACCATATATTTT.